This TCR beta chain stems from a study of post-analysis software for immune sequencing data. This clonotype was picked up many times. What it recognizes is unknown. Study-wide findings and caveats: Among multiple sclerosis patients, normalized Chao1 diversity was significantly below that of controls. TRBV5-6, TRBV5-1 and TRBV20-1 belonged to a set of roughly five TRBV segments that were more frequent in patients than controls.

Researchers reported that TCR beta cDNA libraries carried unique molecular identifiers. TCRdb used MiXCR to reprocess the PCR reads, holding one entry per CDR3 protein. The data contain some 160,000 distinct CDR3 sequences, under 40% of them singletons. V dropped 5 bases and J dropped 7 bases, with 11 bases sitting between them. Germline loops: CDR1 DFQATT, CDR2 SNEGSKA (reference sequence). This CDR3 region has 11 residues. The chain links TRBV20-1 to TRBJ1-2, with D hard to call. The sequence came from a girl between 5 and 17 years old with multiple sclerosis. Sample: blood, taken after autologous hematopoietic stem cell transplantation. CDR3 in DNA: TGCAGTGCTCCTCCCCCCCCTGGCTACACCTTC. Encoded protein: CSAPPPPGYTF.